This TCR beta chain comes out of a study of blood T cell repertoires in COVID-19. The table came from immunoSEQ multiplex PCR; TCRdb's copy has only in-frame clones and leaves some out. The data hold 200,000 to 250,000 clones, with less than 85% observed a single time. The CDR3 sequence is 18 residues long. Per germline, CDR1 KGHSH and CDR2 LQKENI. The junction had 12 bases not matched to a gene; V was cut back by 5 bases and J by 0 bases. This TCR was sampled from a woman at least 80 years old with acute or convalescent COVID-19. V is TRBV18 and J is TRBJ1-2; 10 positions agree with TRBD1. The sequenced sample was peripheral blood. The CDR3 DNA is TGTGCCAGCTCAGCTACCGGGACAGGGGTGCGAGCTAACTATGGCTACACCTTC. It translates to CASSATGTGVRANYGYTF. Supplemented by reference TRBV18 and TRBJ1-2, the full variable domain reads NAGVMQNPRHLVRRRGQEARLRCSPMKGHSHVYWYRQLPEEGLKFMVYLQKENIIDESGMPKERFSAEFPKEGPSILRIQQVVRGDSAAYFCASSATGTGVRANYGYTFGSGTRLTVV.